This T cell receptor beta chain was identified during a study of cytomegalovirus exposure and HLA in healthy donors. Study-wide context: From donors who were HLA-typed, an early data release held around 80 million unique TCRs. Study-wide points: Within an earlier analysis, most TCR beta V segments proved productive either about 87% or about 30% of the time. Further analysis, carried out later, found HLA-associated TCR beta chains more clonally expanded than equally common other chains.

The PCR employed 60 Vbeta primers together with 13 Jbeta primers. TCRdb's copy holds only in-frame clones and misses some; the assay was immunoSEQ multiplex PCR. Among roughly 100,000 clones listed, roughly three quarters were seen once. This CDR3 spans 15 amino acids. After removal of 2 bases from V and 11 bases from J, the junction contained 10 bases not matched to a gene. Germline V lookup: CDR1 MNHNY, CDR2 SVGAGI (reference sequence). Remarks on this clone: Its antigen is still unknown.

The V gene is TRBV6-6, the J gene TRBJ2-5; TRBD2 aligns across 11 bases. Sequencing was done on a sample of PBMCs. This receptor was taken from a man over 45 in good health and CMV-seropositive. The chain's CDR3 is CASSYLLAGGDEQYF. The CDR3 nucleotides are TGTGCCAGCAGTTACCTTCTAGCGGGAGGAGATGAGCAGTACTTC.